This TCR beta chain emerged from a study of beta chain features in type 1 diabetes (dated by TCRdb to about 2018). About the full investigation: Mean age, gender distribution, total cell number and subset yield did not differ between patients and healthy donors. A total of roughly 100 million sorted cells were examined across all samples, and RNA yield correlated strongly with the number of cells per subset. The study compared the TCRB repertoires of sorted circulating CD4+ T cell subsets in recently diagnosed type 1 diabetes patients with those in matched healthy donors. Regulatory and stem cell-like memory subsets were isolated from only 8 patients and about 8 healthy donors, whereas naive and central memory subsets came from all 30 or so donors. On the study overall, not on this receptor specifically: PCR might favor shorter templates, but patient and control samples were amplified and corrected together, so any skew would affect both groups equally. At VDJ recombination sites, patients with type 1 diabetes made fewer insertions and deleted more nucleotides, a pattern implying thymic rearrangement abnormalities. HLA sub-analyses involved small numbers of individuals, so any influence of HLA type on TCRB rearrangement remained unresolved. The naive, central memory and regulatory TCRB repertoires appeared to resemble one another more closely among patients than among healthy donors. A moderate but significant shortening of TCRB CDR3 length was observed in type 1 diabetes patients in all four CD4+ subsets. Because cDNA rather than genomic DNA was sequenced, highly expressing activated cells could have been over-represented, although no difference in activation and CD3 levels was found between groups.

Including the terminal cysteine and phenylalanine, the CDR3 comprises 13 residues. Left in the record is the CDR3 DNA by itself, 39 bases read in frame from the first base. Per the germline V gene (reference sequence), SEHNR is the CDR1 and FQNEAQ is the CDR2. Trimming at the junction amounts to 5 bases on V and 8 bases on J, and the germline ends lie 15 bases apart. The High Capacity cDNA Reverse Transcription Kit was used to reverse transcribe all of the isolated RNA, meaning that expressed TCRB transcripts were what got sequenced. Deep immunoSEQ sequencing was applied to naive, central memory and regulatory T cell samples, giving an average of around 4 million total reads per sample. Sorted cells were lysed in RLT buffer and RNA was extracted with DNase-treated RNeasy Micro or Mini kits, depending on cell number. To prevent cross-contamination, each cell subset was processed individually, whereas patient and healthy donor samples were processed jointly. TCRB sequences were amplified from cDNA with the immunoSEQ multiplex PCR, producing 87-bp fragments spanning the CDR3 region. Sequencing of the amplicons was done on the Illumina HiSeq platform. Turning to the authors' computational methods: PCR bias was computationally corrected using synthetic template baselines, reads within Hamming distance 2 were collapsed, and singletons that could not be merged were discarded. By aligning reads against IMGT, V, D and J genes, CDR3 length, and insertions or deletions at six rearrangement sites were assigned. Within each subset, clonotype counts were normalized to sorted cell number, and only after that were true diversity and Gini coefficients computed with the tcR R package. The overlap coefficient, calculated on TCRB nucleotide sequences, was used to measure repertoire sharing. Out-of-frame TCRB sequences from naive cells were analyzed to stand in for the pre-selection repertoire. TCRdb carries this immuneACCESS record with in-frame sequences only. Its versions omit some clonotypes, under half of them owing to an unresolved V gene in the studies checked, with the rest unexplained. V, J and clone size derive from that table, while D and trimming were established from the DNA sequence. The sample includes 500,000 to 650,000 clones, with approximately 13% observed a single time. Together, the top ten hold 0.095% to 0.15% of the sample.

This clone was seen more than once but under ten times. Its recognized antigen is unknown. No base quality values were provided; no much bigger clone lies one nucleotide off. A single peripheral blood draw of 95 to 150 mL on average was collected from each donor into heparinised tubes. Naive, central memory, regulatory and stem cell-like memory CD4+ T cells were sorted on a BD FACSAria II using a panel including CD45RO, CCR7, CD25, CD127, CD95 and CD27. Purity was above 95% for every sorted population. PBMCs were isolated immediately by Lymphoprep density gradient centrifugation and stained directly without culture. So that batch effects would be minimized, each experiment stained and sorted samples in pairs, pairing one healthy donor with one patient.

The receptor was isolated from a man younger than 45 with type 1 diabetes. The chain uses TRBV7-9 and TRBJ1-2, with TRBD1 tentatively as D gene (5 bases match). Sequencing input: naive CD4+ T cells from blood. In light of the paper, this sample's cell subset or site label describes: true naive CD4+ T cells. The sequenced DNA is TGTGCCAGCAGCCAAGGCCAGGGAAGCGGCTACACCTTC. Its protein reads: CASSQGQGSGYTF.